The 24 T cell receptor beta chains below were found in one sample sequenced in a study of OX40 agonist ivuxolimab in advanced cancers. Clones were read by immunoSEQ multiplex PCR, and TCRdb kept only the in-frame ones, dropping some. The sample has tens of thousands of clones; around four fifths are singletons. The sequences come from CD4+ or CD8+ T cells sorted from blood, collected in a trial of the OX40 agonist ivuxolimab. Receptor source: an adult with an advanced solid tumor such as melanoma, head and neck, liver or kidney cancer.

The chain uses TRBV7-2 and TRBJ2-3; 7 bases match TRBD1. Germline assignment: CDR1 SGHTA and CDR2 FQGNSA. The CDR3 spans 14 residues. V shed 6 bases and J 1 base; nucleotides not matched to a gene: 4. The CDR3 reads CASSRDSRTDTQYF. DNA of the CDR3: TGTGCCAGCAGTCGGGACAGCCGCACAGATACGCAGTATTTT.

As regards this clone: A junction boundary mismatches the germline segment, possibly from a read error. V is TRBV27 and J is TRBJ2-7, with 7 positions matching TRBD1. Looked up from germline, CDR1 is MNHEY and CDR2 is SMNVEV (reference sequence). The CDR3 runs to 18 residues. This CDR3 is CASSRKSGTASYSYGQYF. Here the CDR3 DNA reads TGTGCCAGCAGTCGCAAAAGTGGGACAGCTTCATACTCCTACGGGCAGTACTTC.

This clone has only one observation. This chain connects TRBV11-3 to TRBJ2-1; 9 nucleotides match TRBD2. This CDR3 has 14 residues. Unmatched junction bases numbered 1, after V lost 1 base and J lost 6 bases. In germline, CDR1 is SGHNT, CDR2 YENEEA. The CDR3 DNA follows: TGTGCCAGCAGCTTAGTAGCGGGAGCCAATGAGCAGTTCTTC. Its translation is CASSLVAGANEQFF.

The rearrangement links TRBV4-3 to TRBJ2-3; D is ambiguous. The V gene lost 2 bases and the J gene lost 3 bases, with 9 bases spanning the gap. Germline V gene sequence: CDR1 LGHNA, CDR2 YSLEER. The CDR3 is 14 amino acids. The CDR3 nucleotides are TGCGCCAGCAGCCAAAGGCAGTCTACAGATACGCAGTATTTT. This sequence encodes CASSQRQSTDTQYF.

The V call is TRBV5-4, the J call TRBJ1-2; weak D call: TRBD1 (5 bases). Trimming cost V 2 bases and J 8 bases, with 22 bases left between them. The germline CDR1 and CDR2 sequences are SGHNT and YYREEE (reference sequence). The CDR3 totals 16 residues. The CDR3 DNA sequence: TGTGCCAGCAGCTTTCAGGGATCTCTTATGGAGTTAGGCTACACCTTC. This gives the protein CASSFQGSLMELGYTF.

The CDR3 here is CASSVGTSPSGGNIQYF. DNA for the CDR3: TGTGCCAGCAGCGTCGGGACTAGCCCCTCGGGGGGAAACATTCAGTACTTC. The genes are TRBV9 and TRBJ2-4, with 9 bases that match TRBD2. CDR3 length: 17 residues. The V gene end was trimmed by 2 bases and the J gene end by 6 bases; junction bases not matched to a gene: 12. Germline CDR1 reads SGDLS; CDR2 reads YYNGEE.

The chain carries TRBV6-5 and TRBJ2-2; D is undetermined. Germline values: CDR1 MNHEY, CDR2 SVGAGI. There are 12 residues in the CDR3. The V end was cut by 6 bases, the J end by 7 bases, with 9 bases between. This chain's CDR3 is CASRKRGGELFF. The DNA for the CDR3 is TGTGCCAGCAGAAAAAGAGGCGGGGAGCTGTTTTTT.

The chain links TRBV11-2 to TRBJ1-2; D is undetermined. V gave up 4 bases and J gave up 4 bases, with 10 bases separating them. The CDR3 sequence is 13 residues long. Per the germline V gene, CDR1 is SGHAT and CDR2 is FQNNGV. CDR3 sequence reads: CASSSTALYGYTF. DNA for the CDR3: TGTGCCAGCAGCTCCACAGCCCTCTATGGCTACACCTTC.

This chain links TRBV27 with TRBJ2-5, with D tentatively TRBD1 (5 bases). This CDR3 spans 15 amino acids. Germline loops: CDR1 MNHEY, CDR2 SMNVEV (reference sequence). V lost 0 bases, J lost 5 bases, and 13 bases lay in between. The DNA of the CDR3 is TGTGCCAGCAGTTTATCGTCTCAGGGAAAGGAGACCCAGTACTTC. It encodes CASSLSSQGKETQYF.

V and J are TRBV11-1 and TRBJ2-5; TRBD1 matches at 9 bases. Germline V gene lookup returns CDR1 SGHAT and CDR2 FQDESV (reference sequence). With V trimmed by 0 bases and J by 3 bases, 8 bases remained unmatched. The CDR3 spans 17 residues. DNA for the CDR3: TGTGCCAGCAGCTTAGCTGGGCCCCGGACAGGGGAAGAGACCCAGTACTTC. Its protein is CASSLAGPRTGEETQYF.

This clone was seen a few times. The chain links TRBV6-5 to TRBJ2-5; D is ambiguous. CDR1 MNHEY and CDR2 SVGAGI come from the germline V gene. The CDR3 runs to 16 residues. Trimming pared 2 bases from V and 7 bases from J, leaving 20 bases between. The CDR3 nucleotides read TGTGCCAGCAGTTACCCCCTTGACATCGCCGATGCGACCCAGTACTTC. As protein: CASSYPLDIADATQYF.

The J gene is TRBJ2-1, the V gene TRBV7-9; D possibly corresponds to TRBD2 (6 bases). The V end lost 8 bases, the J end lost 8 bases, and 13 bases lay between the germline ends. Germline V gene lookup returns CDR1 SEHNR and CDR2 FQNEAQ (reference sequence). The CDR3 extends over 12 amino acids. The CDR3 DNA follows: TGTGCCAGCCGATCCGGAGGGTATGAGCAGTTCTTC. Residues: CASRSGGYEQFF.

This rearrangement joins TRBV5-1 to TRBJ2-2, with TRBD2 matching over 12 bases. Germline-derived CDR1 and CDR2 are SGHRS and YFSETQ. The CDR3 contains 18 residues. V lost 2 bases and J lost 2; bases outside the gene matches: 7. CDR3 in DNA: TGCGCCAGCAGCTTTTCCCGACTAGCGGGAGACAACACCGGGGAGCTGTTTTTT. Amino acid sequence: CASSFSRLAGDNTGELFF.

The rearrangement uses TRBV30 and TRBJ2-7; 10 bases align to TRBD1. The V gene end was trimmed by 0 bases and the J gene end by 3 bases; junction bases not matched to a gene: 11. This CDR3 comprises 17 residues. Per germline, CDR1 GTSNPN and CDR2 SVGIG (reference sequence). Written as DNA, the CDR3 is TGTGCCTGGAGTGTCGTCCCAGGGACAGGGGTAAACTACGAGCAGTACTTC. Amino acid sequence: CAWSVVPGTGVNYEQYF.

The DNA for the CDR3 is TGCGCCAGCAGTCCCAGCGTCGATGAGCAGTTCTTC. Translated, it gives CASSPSVDEQFF. The rearrangement uses TRBV5-1 and TRBJ2-1; D unclear. CDR3 length: 12 amino acids. V was cut by 5 bases and J by 8 bases, with 11 bases left in between. Germline CDR1 is SGHRS and CDR2 is YFSETQ.

There are a few counts of this clone. The V and J genes are TRBV5-1 and TRBJ2-5, with 8 positions matching TRBD2. Germline values: CDR1 SGHRS, CDR2 YFSETQ. This CDR3 spans 16 amino acids. V trimming: 2 bases; J trimming: 5 bases; junction bases outside the gene matches: 11. The CDR3 nucleotides read TGCGCCAGCAGCTTATTCGGGAGGGCAGTTGCGGAGACCCAGTACTTC. It codes for CASSLFGRAVAETQYF.

The chain couples TRBV5-1 to TRBJ2-5; 15 bases fit TRBD2. The V gene's germline CDR1 is SGHRS and CDR2 YFSETQ. The CDR3 totals 15 residues. With V trimmed by 9 bases and J by 3 bases, 6 bases remained unmatched. This CDR3 reads CATGTSGGQEETQYF. The CDR3 DNA follows: TGCGCCACCGGGACTAGCGGGGGGCAGGAAGAGACCCAGTACTTC.

The chain links TRBV6-5 to TRBJ2-7; no clear D. The CDR3 is 15 amino acids. Per germline, CDR1 MNHEY and CDR2 SVGAGI. The V gene lost 0 bases and the J gene lost 0 bases, with 9 bases spanning the gap. This CDR3 is CASSYSAGGSYEQYF. The CDR3 DNA follows: TGTGCCAGCAGTTACTCGGCTGGCGGCTCCTACGAGCAGTACTTC.

The V gene is TRBV2, the J gene TRBJ1-3; no definite D call. The V end lost 7 bases, the J end lost 6 bases, and 7 bases lay between the germline ends. From germline, CDR1 is SNHLY and CDR2 FYNNEI. The CDR3 length is 11 residues. The CDR3, as DNA: TGTGCCAGCAAGGAGGAAAACACCATATATTTT. The encoded protein is CASKEENTIYF.

The chain combines TRBV6-1 with TRBJ2-7; D uncertain. Germline loops: CDR1 MNHNS, CDR2 SASEGT. V was trimmed by 9 bases and J by 3 bases, leaving 9 bases between them. The CDR3 has 11 amino acids. The CDR3 sequence: CASFGFYEQYF. The CDR3 DNA is TGTGCCAGTTTTGGGTTCTACGAGCAGTACTTC.

The rearrangement uses TRBV5-6 and TRBJ2-6; D is unclear. The V gene's germline CDR1 is SGHDT and CDR2 YYEEEE. The CDR3 runs to 17 residues. V lost 4 bases and J 4 bases, leaving 18 bases between the germline ends. Here the CDR3 reads CASSPPGRRLGANVLTF. CDR3 coding DNA: TGTGCCAGCAGCCCCCCAGGCCGTCGCCTCGGGGCCAACGTCCTGACTTTC.

The V call is TRBV5-4, the J call TRBJ2-6, with D possibly being TRBD1 (6 bases). Trimming left V 4 bases short and J 0 bases short, with 11 bases between. From germline, CDR1 is SGHNT and CDR2 YYREEE (reference sequence). The CDR3 loop spans 16 amino acids. CDR3 bases: TGTGCCAGCAGCCCAGGGGTGAACTCTGGGGCCAACGTCCTGACTTTC. The encoded protein is CASSPGVNSGANVLTF.

The chain has TRBV7-2 and TRBJ2-1; tentatively, D is TRBD1 or TRBD2 (5 bases each). Germline values: CDR1 SGHTA, CDR2 FQGNSA. V was clipped by 2 bases and J by 0 bases, with 20 bases between them. This CDR3 region has 19 residues. CDR3 residues: CASSLKRGLTNSSYNEQFF. CDR3 bases: TGTGCCAGCAGCTTAAAGAGGGGCCTCACTAACAGCTCCTACAATGAGCAGTTCTTC.

The chain recombines TRBV7-2 with TRBJ1-4, with 7 bases aligning to TRBD1. The J segment lost 2 bases and the V segment lost 3 bases, leaving 3 bases of the junction unmatched. Germline V gene lookup returns CDR1 SGHTA and CDR2 FQGNSA. The CDR3 is made up of 15 amino acids. The CDR3 DNA sequence: TGTGCCAGCAGCTTTAGGGGGCAGACTAATGAAAAACTGTTTTTT. The encoded protein is CASSFRGQTNEKLFF.